What follows are 20 T cell receptor beta chains derived from one specimen sequenced in a study of regulatory T cells in long-lasting Graves disease. Time point in this sample: persistent/refractory GD, antithyroid drugs over 5 years with positive TRAb. Researchers made the TCR library from RNA that was extracted from PBMCs. Arm-PCR of CDR3 regions with iRepertoire HTBI primers generated TCR beta libraries. Each CDR3 protein gets one entry after TCRdb re-called the multiplex PCR reads with MiXCR. The sample has 350,000 to 500,000 distinct CDR3 sequences; 20% to 25% are singletons. The sample was peripheral blood mononuclear cells (PBMCs), taken when the disease was refractory, from a patient treated with antithyroid drugs. Receptor source: a female donor with Graves disease.

This clonotype was picked up many times. V gene TRBV28 combines with J gene TRBJ2-5; D may match TRBD1 or TRBD2 (5 bases each). With 1 base removed from V and 2 bases from J, the gap between germline ends came to 8 bases. This CDR3 comprises 14 residues. The V gene's germline CDR1 is MDHEN and CDR2 SYDVKM. For the CDR3, the DNA is TGTGCCAGCAGTTTATTCGAGGGGCAAGAGACCCAGTACTTC. Encoded protein: CASSLFEGQETQYF. Full variable domain (missing parts from reference TRBV28 and TRBJ2-5): DVKVTQSSRYLVKRTGEKVFLECVQDMDHENMFWYRQDPGLGLRLIYFSYDVKMKEKGDIPEGYSVSREKKERFSLILESASTNQTSMYLCASSLFEGQETQYFGPGTRLLVL.

This chain joins TRBV20-1 and TRBJ2-7, with TRBD1 identical over 10 bases. CDR1 DFQATT and CDR2 SNEGSKA come from the germline V gene (reference sequence). CDR3 length: 13 residues. With 6 bases clipped from V and 5 bases from J, the junction kept 7 bases outside the gene matches. DNA of the CDR3: TGCAGTGCGACGACAGGGGGCCTTGACGAGCAGTACTTC. As protein: CSATTGGLDEQYF.

This clonotype showed up many times. The chain couples TRBV27 to TRBJ2-7; D might be TRBD2 (5 bases). Per germline, CDR1 MNHEY and CDR2 SMNVEV (reference sequence). V gave up 5 bases and J gave up 0 bases, with 17 bases separating them. The CDR3 contains 16 residues. Written as DNA, the CDR3 is TGTGCCAGCAGTCCCCACCGAACGAGCGGCTCCTACGAGCAGTACTTC. Translation: CASSPHRTSGSYEQYF.

The gene calls are TRBV19 and TRBJ2-1; 13 bases match TRBD2. Per germline, CDR1 LNHDA and CDR2 SQIVND (reference sequence). Unmatched junction bases numbered 2, after V lost 1 base and J lost 5 bases. The CDR3 totals 16 residues. The CDR3 sequence is CASSIVGLAGHNEQFF. DNA for the CDR3: TGTGCCAGTAGTATAGTGGGACTAGCGGGGCACAATGAGCAGTTCTTC. Using reference TRBV19 and TRBJ2-1 for the parts outside the CDR3, the full variable domain is DGGITQSPKYLFRKEGQNVTLSCEQNLNHDAMYWYRQDPGQGLRLIYYSQIVNDFQKGDIAEGYSVSREKKESFPLTVTSAQKNPTAFYLCASSIVGLAGHNEQFFGPGTRLTVL.

The rearrangement uses TRBV10-3 and TRBJ1-6; 7 nucleotides match TRBD1. V was pared by 10 bases and J by 7 bases, with 10 bases of the junction left unmatched. Germline assignment: CDR1 ENHRY and CDR2 SYGVKD. This CDR3 has 14 amino acids. Here the CDR3 DNA reads TGTGCCACCATGACAGGGACGGAAAATTCACCCCTCCACTTT. Its translation: CATMTGTENSPLHF.

This chain uses TRBV6-2 or TRBV6-3 with TRBJ2-7; 9 bases line up with TRBD1. The CDR3 is 14 amino acids. J gave up 7 bases and V 6 bases, and 10 bases lay outside the gene matches. Germline loops: CDR1 MNHEY, CDR2 SVGEGT. The CDR3 loop is CASRSKQGAGEQYF. Here the CDR3 DNA reads TGTGCCAGCAGAAGCAAACAGGGGGCGGGGGAGCAGTACTTC.

This clonotype was seen at least ten times. The V and J genes are TRBV28 and TRBJ1-4, with D possibly TRBD1 on 5 matching bases. Germline V gene data show CDR1 as MDHEN and CDR2 as SYDVKM. The CDR3 loop spans 14 amino acids. V was pared by 3 bases and J by 3 bases, with 8 bases between. CDR3 sequence: CASSLGGSNEKLFF. For the CDR3, the DNA is TGTGCCAGCAGTTTGGGGGGATCTAATGAAAAACTGTTTTTT.

This rearrangement joins TRBV7-6 to TRBJ2-6, with TRBD1 matching 10 bases. This CDR3 has 15 amino acids. After removal of 4 bases from V and 8 bases from J, the junction contained 5 bases not matched to a gene. CDR1 is SGHVS, CDR2 FNYEAQ, per germline. The CDR3 is CASSSGTGVSNVLTF. The CDR3 nucleotides read TGTGCCAGCAGCTCCGGGACAGGGGTGTCCAACGTCCTGACTTTC. The full variable domain, rest sourced from reference TRBV7-6 and TRBJ2-6, is GAGVSQSPRYKVTKRGQDVALRCDPISGHVSLYWYRQALGQGPEFLTYFNYEAQQDKSGLPNDRFSAERPEGSISTLTIQRTEQRDSAMYRCASSSGTGVSNVLTFGAGSRLTVL.

This clonotype was observed a handful of times. The CDR3 DNA reads TGCAGTGCTAGTAGGTTGGCGGTCTCCTACGAGCAGTACTTC. Amino acids: CSASRLAVSYEQYF. The chain combines TRBV20-1 with TRBJ2-7, with no clear D. The CDR3 is made up of 14 amino acids. Looked up from germline, CDR1 is DFQATT and CDR2 is SNEGSKA (reference sequence). V lost 3 bases, J lost 0 bases, and 12 bases lay in between.

This clonotype showed up many times. The genes are TRBV5-4 and TRBJ1-1, with 8 bases fitting TRBD1. The trim removed 4 bases at V and 1 base at J, leaving 6 bases unmatched. The CDR3 is 15 residues long. CDR1 is SGHNT, CDR2 YYREEE, per germline (reference sequence). The CDR3 DNA reads as TGTGCCAGCAGCATCCCAGGGGGCGCGAACACTGAAGCTTTCTTT. The encoded protein is CASSIPGGANTEAFF.

This clonotype was seen only a few times. V gene TRBV5-1 combines with J gene TRBJ2-7; TRBD2 matches at 7 bases. The CDR3 extends over 14 amino acids. Trimming at V came to 4 bases and at J to 7 bases, leaving 11 bases not matched to a gene. From germline, CDR1 is SGHRS and CDR2 YFSETQ. CDR3 sequence: CASSAGTTVGEQYF. The DNA for the CDR3 is TGCGCCAGCAGCGCAGGGACTACCGTCGGGGAGCAGTACTTC. Full variable domain (outside the CDR3, taken from reference TRBV5-1 and TRBJ2-7): KAGVTQTPRYLIKTRGQQVTLSCSPISGHRSVSWYQQTPGQGLQFLFEYFSETQRNKGNFPGRFSGRQFSNSRSEMNVSTLELGDSALYLCASSAGTTVGEQYFGPGTRLTVT.

Regarding this clonotype: A read error is possible here, since a much larger clone lies one base away. This sequence joins TRBV6-2 or TRBV6-3 and TRBJ2-4; D not certain. Germline CDR1 MNHEY, CDR2 SVGEGT. The CDR3 has 12 amino acids. The chain's CDR3 is CASSYGRNIQCF. CDR3 bases: TGTGCCAGCAGTTACGGGCGGAACATTCAGTGCTTC.

This clonotype was seen a few times. This chain uses TRBV2 with TRBJ2-1; D perhaps matches TRBD2 (5 bases). The CDR3 has 15 residues. V was pared by 7 bases and J by 0 bases, with 13 bases between. Germline lookup yields CDR1 SNHLY and CDR2 FYNNEI. The DNA of the CDR3 is TGTGCCAGCAACGGACTTTCAAGCTCCTACAATGAGCAGTTCTTC. Amino acids: CASNGLSSSYNEQFF.

The sample holds many counts of this clonotype. The rearrangement joins TRBV6-2 or TRBV6-3 to TRBJ2-7, with 15 bases fitting TRBD2. The V gene's germline CDR1 is MNHEY and CDR2 SVGEGT. Trimming removed 8 bases from V and 5 bases from J; junction bases left unmatched: 7. The CDR3 length is 15 residues. The CDR3 coding sequence is TGTGCCAGCGGGGGACTAGCGGGAGGTTCGGACGAGCAGTACTTC. Amino acids: CASGGLAGGSDEQYF.

J is TRBJ2-1 and V is TRBV5-5; 11 positions agree with TRBD2. The germline gives CDR1 SGHKS, CDR2 YYEKEE (reference sequence). V dropped 0 bases and J dropped 7; count of bases not matched to a gene: 9. The CDR3 contains 17 residues. The CDR3 sequence: CASSLVLAGGPSNEQFF. CDR3 sequence (DNA): TGTGCCAGCAGCTTGGTGTTAGCGGGAGGGCCTAGTAATGAGCAGTTCTTC. Supplemented by reference TRBV5-5 and TRBJ2-1, the full variable domain reads DAGVTQSPTHLIKTRGQQVTLRCSPISGHKSVSWYQQVLGQGPQFIFQYYEKEERGRGNFPDRFSARQFPNYSSELNVNALLLGDSALYLCASSLVLAGGPSNEQFFGPGTRLTVL.

This clonotype occurred many times. The chain couples TRBV5-5 to TRBJ2-7; tentatively, D is TRBD1 (5 bases). CDR3 length equals 14 residues. The V gene lost 6 bases and the J gene lost 0 bases, with 13 bases spanning the gap. The germline V gene has CDR1 SGHKS and CDR2 YYEKEE (reference sequence). CDR3 nucleotide sequence: TGTGCCAGCATGCTTCTACAGGACTCCTACGAGCAGTACTTC. Encoded protein: CASMLLQDSYEQYF. Filled out from reference TRBV5-5 and TRBJ2-7, the complete variable domain reads DAGVTQSPTHLIKTRGQQVTLRCSPISGHKSVSWYQQVLGQGPQFIFQYYEKEERGRGNFPDRFSARQFPNYSSELNVNALLLGDSALYLCASMLLQDSYEQYFGPGTRLTVT.

As concerns this clonotype: A far larger clone is a single base away, which makes a read error likely. It is likely a read error, because the conserved phenylalanine at the end of the CDR3 is missing. V usage is TRBV11-1 and J usage is TRBJ2-7, with TRBD2 matching 8 bases. The V gene's germline CDR1 is SGHAT and CDR2 FQDESV (reference sequence). This CDR3 spans 15 amino acids. The junction had 9 bases not matched to a gene; V was cut back by 5 bases and J by 3 bases. In nucleotides, the CDR3 is TGTGCCAGCAGCCAGCGGGGGCGATCTAACTACGAGCAGTACTCC. Translation gives CASSQRGRSNYEQYS.

This clonotype appeared a few times. The V and J genes are TRBV4-1 and TRBJ1-4, with 8 bases lining up with TRBD1. Germline-derived CDR1 and CDR2 are MGHRA and YSYEKL. V trimming: 3 bases; J trimming: 0 bases; junction bases outside the gene matches: 3. The CDR3 has 16 amino acids. The CDR3 loop reads CASSQGQATTNEKLFF. CDR3 coding DNA: TGCGCCAGCAGCCAGGGACAGGCCACAACTAATGAAAAACTGTTTTTT.

This clonotype was counted between two and nine times. This chain uses TRBV15 with TRBJ2-5; no definite D call. The germline CDR1 and CDR2 sequences are LNHNV and YYDKDF (reference sequence). Trimming removed 3 bases at V and 5 bases at J, with 13 bases between. This CDR3 has 14 residues. CDR3 coding DNA: TGTGCCACCAGCAGCCGGACGGAGCCTGAGACCCAGTACTTC. Translation gives CATSSRTEPETQYF.

This clonotype was counted many times. This chain connects TRBV12-3 or TRBV12-4 to TRBJ2-7, with a weak D call TRBD1 (6 bases). CDR3 length: 11 amino acids. Trimming took off 11 bases at V and 0 bases at J, with 8 bases between the two ends. The CDR3 DNA follows: TGTGCCTCAGGGGTCTCCTACGAGCAGTACTTC. It is translated as CASGVSYEQYF.